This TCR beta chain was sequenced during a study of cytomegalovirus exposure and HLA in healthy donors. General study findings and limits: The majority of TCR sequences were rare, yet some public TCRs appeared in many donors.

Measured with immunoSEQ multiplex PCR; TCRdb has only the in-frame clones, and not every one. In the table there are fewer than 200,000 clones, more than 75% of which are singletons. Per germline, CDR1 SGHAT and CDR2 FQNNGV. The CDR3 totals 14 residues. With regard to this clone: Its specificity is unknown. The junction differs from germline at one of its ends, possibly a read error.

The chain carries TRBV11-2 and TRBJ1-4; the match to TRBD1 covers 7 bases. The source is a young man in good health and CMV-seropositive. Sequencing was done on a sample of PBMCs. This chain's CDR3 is CASSLDRVREKLFF. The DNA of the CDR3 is TGTGCCAGCAGCCTAGACAGGGTTAGGGAAAAACTGTTTTTT.